This TCR beta chain was captured in a study of blood T cells in healthy people across ages. This clonotype was counted a single time. The antigen remains undetermined. Study-level points and caveats: Age advanced and TCR beta diversity per million T cells fell, roughly linearly. A strong correlation was seen between TCR beta diversity and naive T cell percentage.

The CDR3 is made up of 16 amino acids. The germline V and J ends were trimmed by 7 bases and 4 bases, with 17 bases remaining between them. Germline CDR1 is SNHLY and CDR2 is FYNNEI. Through a sample-barcoded 5' primer and a J-beta primer mix, a second PCR was run for 7 to 11 cycles. TCRdb reprocessed the 5' RACE reads with MiXCR, giving one entry per CDR3 protein. Of hundreds of thousands of distinct CDR3 sequences in the sample, more than 20% were seen once. This chain uses TRBV2 with TRBJ2-6, with D possibly called TRBD1 or TRBD2 (5 bases each). The sample taken for sequencing was blood. This receptor was obtained from an older man in good health. CDR3 sequence reads: CASTWDGRSGANVLTF. The CDR3 DNA reads as TGTGCCAGCACTTGGGACGGGCGCTCCGGGGCCAACGTCCTGACTTTC. Full variable domain (rest looked up from reference TRBV2 and TRBJ2-6): EPEVTQTPSHQVTQMGQEVILRCVPISNHLYFYWYRQILGQKVEFLVSFYNNEISEKSEIFDDQFSVERPDGSNFTLKIRSTKLEDSAMYFCASTWDGRSGANVLTFGAGSRLTVL.